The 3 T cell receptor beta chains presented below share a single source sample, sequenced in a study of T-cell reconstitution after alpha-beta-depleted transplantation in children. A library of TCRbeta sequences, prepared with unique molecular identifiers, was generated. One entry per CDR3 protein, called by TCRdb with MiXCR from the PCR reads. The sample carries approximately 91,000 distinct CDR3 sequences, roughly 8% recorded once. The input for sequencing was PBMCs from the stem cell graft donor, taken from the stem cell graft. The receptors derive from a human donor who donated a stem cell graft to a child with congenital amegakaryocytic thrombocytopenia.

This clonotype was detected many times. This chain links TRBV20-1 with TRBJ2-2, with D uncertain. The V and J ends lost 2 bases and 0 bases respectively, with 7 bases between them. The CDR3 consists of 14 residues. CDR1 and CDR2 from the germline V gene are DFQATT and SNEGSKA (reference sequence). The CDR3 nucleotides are TGCAGTGCTAGACAGCTGTCGAACACCGGGGAGCTGTTTTTT. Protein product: CSARQLSNTGELFF.

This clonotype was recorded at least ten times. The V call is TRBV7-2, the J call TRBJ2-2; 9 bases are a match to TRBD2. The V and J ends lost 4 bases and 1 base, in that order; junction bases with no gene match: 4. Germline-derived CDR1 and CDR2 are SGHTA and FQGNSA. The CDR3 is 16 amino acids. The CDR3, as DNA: TGTGCCAGCAGCTGGTCGACTAGCGGGAACACCGGGGAGCTGTTTTTT. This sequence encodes CASSWSTSGNTGELFF.

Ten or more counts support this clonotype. Here the CDR3 DNA reads TGCAGTGCTAGAGATCTGCGGCTAGAGACCCAGTACTTC. This encodes CSARDLRLETQYF. The J gene is TRBJ2-5, the V gene TRBV20-1; D is uncertain. The CDR3 is made up of 13 amino acids. Germline CDR1 reads DFQATT; CDR2 reads SNEGSKA (reference sequence). V was shortened by 0 bases and J by 4 bases, with 9 bases between the two germline ends.